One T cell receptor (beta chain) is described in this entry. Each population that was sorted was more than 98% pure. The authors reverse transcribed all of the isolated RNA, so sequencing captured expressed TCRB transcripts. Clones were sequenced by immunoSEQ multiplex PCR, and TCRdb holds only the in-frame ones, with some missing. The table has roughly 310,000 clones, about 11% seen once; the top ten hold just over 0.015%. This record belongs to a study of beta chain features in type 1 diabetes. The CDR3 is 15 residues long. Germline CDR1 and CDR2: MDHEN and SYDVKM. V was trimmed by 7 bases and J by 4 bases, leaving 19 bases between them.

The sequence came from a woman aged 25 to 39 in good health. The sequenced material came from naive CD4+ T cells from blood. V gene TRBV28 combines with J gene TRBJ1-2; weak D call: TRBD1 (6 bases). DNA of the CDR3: TGTGCCAGCACACTAGACAGGACAGAAAGCTATGGCTACACCTTC. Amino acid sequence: CASTLDRTESYGYTF.